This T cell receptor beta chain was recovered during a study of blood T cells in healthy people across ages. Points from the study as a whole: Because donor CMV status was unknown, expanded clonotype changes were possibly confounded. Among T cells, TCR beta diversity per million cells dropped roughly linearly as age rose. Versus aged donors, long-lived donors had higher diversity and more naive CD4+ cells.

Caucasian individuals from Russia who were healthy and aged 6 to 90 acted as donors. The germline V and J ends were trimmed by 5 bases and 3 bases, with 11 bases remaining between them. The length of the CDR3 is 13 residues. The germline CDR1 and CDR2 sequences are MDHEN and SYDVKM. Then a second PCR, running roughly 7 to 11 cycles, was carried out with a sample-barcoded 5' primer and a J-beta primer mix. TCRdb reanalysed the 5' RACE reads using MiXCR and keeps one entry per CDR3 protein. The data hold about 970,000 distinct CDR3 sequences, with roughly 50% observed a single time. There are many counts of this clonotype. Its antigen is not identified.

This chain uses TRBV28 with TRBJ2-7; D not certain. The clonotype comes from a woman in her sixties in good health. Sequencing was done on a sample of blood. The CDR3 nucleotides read TGTGCCAGCAGTGTCCAGCCAGGCTACGAGCAGTACTTC. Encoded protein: CASSVQPGYEQYF. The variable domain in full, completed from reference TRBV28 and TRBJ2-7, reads DVKVTQSSRYLVKRTGEKVFLECVQDMDHENMFWYRQDPGLGLRLIYFSYDVKMKEKGDIPEGYSVSREKKERFSLILESASTNQTSMYLCASSVQPGYEQYFGPGTRLTVT.